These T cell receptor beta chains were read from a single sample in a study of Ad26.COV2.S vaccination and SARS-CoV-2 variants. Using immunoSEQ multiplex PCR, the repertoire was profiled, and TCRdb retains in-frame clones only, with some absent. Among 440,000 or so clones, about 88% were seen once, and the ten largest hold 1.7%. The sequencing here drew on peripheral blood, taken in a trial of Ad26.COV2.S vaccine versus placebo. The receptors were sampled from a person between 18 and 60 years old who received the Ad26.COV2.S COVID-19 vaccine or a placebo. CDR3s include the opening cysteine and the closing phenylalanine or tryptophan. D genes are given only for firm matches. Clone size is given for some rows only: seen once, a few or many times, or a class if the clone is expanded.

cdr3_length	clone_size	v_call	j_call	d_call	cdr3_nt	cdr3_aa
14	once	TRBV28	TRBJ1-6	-	TGTGCCAGCAGCTCCATTAACAGTGATTCACCCCTCCACTTT	CASSSINSDSPLHF
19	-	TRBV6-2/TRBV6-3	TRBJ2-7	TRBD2	TGTGCCAGCAGTTACAATCGGAGACTAGCGGGGTTCAACTCCTACGAGCAGTACTTC	CASSYNRRLAGFNSYEQYF
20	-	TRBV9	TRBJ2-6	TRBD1	TGTGCCAGCAGCGTAGGAATTGGACAGGGCCCTTCCTCTGGGGCCAACGTCCTGACTTTC	CASSVGIGQGPSSGANVLTF
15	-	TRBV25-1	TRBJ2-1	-	TGTGCCAGCAGTGAATCTACGACGAGCTACAATGAGCAGTTCTTC	CASSESTTSYNEQFF
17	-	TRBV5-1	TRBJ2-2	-	TGCGCCAGCAGCGAATGGGGGTCAGGGGCGAACACCGGGGAGCTGTTTTTT	CASSEWGSGANTGELFF
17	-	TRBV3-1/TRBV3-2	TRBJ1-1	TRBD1	TGTGCCAGCAGCCCCTCACAAAGGGGGCTGATGGGACCTGAAGCTTTCTTT	CASSPSQRGLMGPEAFF
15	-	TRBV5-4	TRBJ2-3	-	TGTGCCAGCAGCTTGGACAGGTGGGTCACAGATACGCAGTATTTT	CASSLDRWVTDTQYF
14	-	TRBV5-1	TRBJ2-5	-	TGCGCCAGCAGCCCCGGACGGATACAAGAGACCCAGTACTTC	CASSPGRIQETQYF
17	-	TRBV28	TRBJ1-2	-	TGTGCCAGCAGTCCCCCGGGACGGACTACTAGAGGGTATGGCTACACCTTC	CASSPPGRTTRGYGYTF
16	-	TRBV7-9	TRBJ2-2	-	TGTGCCAGCACCAACCCCGGCAGGGAAGGTCCCGGGGAGCTGTTTTTT	CASTNPGREGPGELFF
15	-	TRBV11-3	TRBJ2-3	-	TGTGCCAGGCGGCCGGGGGGCTGGGGCACAGATACGCAGTATTTT	CARRPGGWGTDTQYF
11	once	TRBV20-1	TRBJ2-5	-	TGCAGTGCTACAGGGGAGGAGACCCAGTACTTC	CSATGEETQYF
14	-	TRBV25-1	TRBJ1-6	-	TGTGCCAGCAGTGATCAGTATTATAATTCACCCCTCCACTTT	CASSDQYYNSPLHF
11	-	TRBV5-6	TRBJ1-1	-	TGTGCCAGCAGCTTGATCGGAGAAGCTTTCTTT	CASSLIGEAFF
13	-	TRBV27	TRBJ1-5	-	TGTGCCAGCAGGTCGACAAGAACGGGCCCCCAGCATTTT	CASRSTRTGPQHF
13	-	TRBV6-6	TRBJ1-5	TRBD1	TGTGCCAGCACAAAACAGGGGTTTCAGCCCCAGCATTTT	CASTKQGFQPQHF
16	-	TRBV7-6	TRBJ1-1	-	TGTGCCAGCAGCTTAGCCGGACAGTCCATGAACACTGAAGCTTTCTTT	CASSLAGQSMNTEAFF
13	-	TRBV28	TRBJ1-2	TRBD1	TGTGCCAGCAGTTTCCCCGGGACAGTAAGCTACACCTTC	CASSFPGTVSYTF
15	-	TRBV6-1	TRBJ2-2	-	TGTGCCAGCAGTGAATGGACAGCGAACACCGGGGAGCTGTTTTTT	CASSEWTANTGELFF
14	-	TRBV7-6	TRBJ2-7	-	TGTGCCAGCAGCTTAGGGGCGCCCCCCTACGAGCAGTACTTC	CASSLGAPPYEQYF
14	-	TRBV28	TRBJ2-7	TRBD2	TGTGCCTTCGGATGGGGAGCGGGAGTCCACGAGCAGTACTTC	CAFGWGAGVHEQYF
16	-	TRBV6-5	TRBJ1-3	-	TGTGCCAGCAGTTACTCTGCGGCAGGTGCTGGAAACACCATATATTTT	CASSYSAAGAGNTIYF
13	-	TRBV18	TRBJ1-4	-	TGTGCCAGCTCACCGGACAATAATGAAAAACTGTTTTTT	CASSPDNNEKLFF
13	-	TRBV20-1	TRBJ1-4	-	TGCAGTGCTAGTTGGCTTGGGGAAGAAAAACTGTTTTTT	CSASWLGEEKLFF
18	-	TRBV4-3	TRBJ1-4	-	TGCGCCAGCAGCCAAGATCGGTCAGGGGCCGCAACTAATGAAAAACTGTTTTTT	CASSQDRSGAATNEKLFF
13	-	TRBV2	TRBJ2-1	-	TGTGCCAGCAGTTCCGAGGCCGGCTATGAGCAGTTCTTC	CASSSEAGYEQFF
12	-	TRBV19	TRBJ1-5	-	TGTGCCAGTATGGGGGGAGGTCAGCCCCAGCATTTT	CASMGGGQPQHF
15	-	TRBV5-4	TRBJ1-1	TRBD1	TGTGCCAGCAGCATAGACAGGGGAGCGAACACTGAAGCTTTCTTT	CASSIDRGANTEAFF
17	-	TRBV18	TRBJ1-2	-	TGTGCCAGCTCACCAGCGCCCCCTAAAGGCCGGGGTGATGGCTACACCTTC	CASSPAPPKGRGDGYTF
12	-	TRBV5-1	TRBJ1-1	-	TGCGCCAGCAACACAGAGAACACTGAAGCTTTCTTT	CASNTENTEAFF
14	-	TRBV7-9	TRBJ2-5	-	TGTGCCAGCAGCTTCAACGTTTTATGGGAGACCCAGTACTTC	CASSFNVLWETQYF
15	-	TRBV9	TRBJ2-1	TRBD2	TGTGCCAGCAGCCCGTCGGATAGCGGGTACAATGGGCAGTTCTTC	CASSPSDSGYNGQFF
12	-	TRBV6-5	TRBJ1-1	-	TGTGCCAGCAGCAGCAACAGGGTTGAAGCTTTCTTT	CASSSNRVEAFF
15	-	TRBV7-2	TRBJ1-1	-	TGTGCCAGCAGCTTCGGATCAGGGTCGGGAACTGAAGCTTTCTTT	CASSFGSGSGTEAFF
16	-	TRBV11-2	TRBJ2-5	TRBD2	TGTGCCAGCAGCTTAGTCAGCGGGGGTGACCAAGAGACCCAGTACTTC	CASSLVSGGDQETQYF
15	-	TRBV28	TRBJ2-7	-	TGTGCCAGCAGTTCCCGCCCGGGCCTCCTCTACGAGCAGTACTTC	CASSSRPGLLYEQYF
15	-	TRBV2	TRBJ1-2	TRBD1	TGTGCCAGCTCCCCGGGGGACAGGGGGCTCTATGGCTACACCTTC	CASSPGDRGLYGYTF
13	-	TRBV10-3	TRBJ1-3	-	TGTGCCATCAGTGCAACAGGGACAAACACCATATATTTT	CAISATGTNTIYF
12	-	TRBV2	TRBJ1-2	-	TGTGCCAGCGGTTTCTCTAACTATGGCTACACCTTC	CASGFSNYGYTF
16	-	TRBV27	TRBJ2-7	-	TGTGCCAGCAGTTTATCCGAGCCACTTATAGGATTCGAGCAGTACTTC	CASSLSEPLIGFEQYF
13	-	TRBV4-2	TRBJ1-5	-	TGTGCCAGCAGCCACTCGGGGGAGAGTCCCCAGCATTTT	CASSHSGESPQHF
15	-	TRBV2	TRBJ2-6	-	TGTGCCAGCACTCCGAACAGGGCTGGGGCCAACGTCCTGACTTTC	CASTPNRAGANVLTF
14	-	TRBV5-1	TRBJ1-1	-	TGCGCCAGCAGCTCTGGACAGATTAACACTGAAGCTTTCTTT	CASSSGQINTEAFF
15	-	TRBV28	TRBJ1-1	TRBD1	TGTGCCAGCAGTTTTTCAGGGGGGCAGAACACTGAAGCTTTCTTT	CASSFSGGQNTEAFF
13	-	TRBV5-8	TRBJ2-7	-	TGTGCCAGCAGCAAAAGACAGACCTACGAGCAGTACTTC	CASSKRQTYEQYF